The present TCR beta chain was sequenced within a study of cytomegalovirus exposure and HLA in healthy donors. Whole-study results and caveats: Available immune exposure information was restricted to CMV serostatus only.

It was healthy bone marrow donors who served as donors. PCR was performed using 60 Vbeta and 13 Jbeta primers. Here immunoSEQ multiplex PCR was the method, and the copy in TCRdb shows in-frame clones only, minus some. The sample yields 110,000 or so clones, around 80% seen once. The V gene lost 3 bases and the J gene lost 1 base, with 13 bases spanning the gap. Germline-derived CDR1 and CDR2 are LNHDA and SQIVND (reference sequence). The CDR3 has 15 residues. For this clone: Its specificity is not known.

J is TRBJ2-7 and V is TRBV19, with D possibly being TRBD1 (6 bases). Specimen: PBMCs. The sequence derives from a man in his forties or fifties in good health and CMV-seropositive. The CDR3 loop is CASSIHRDLSYEQYF. DNA of the CDR3: TGTGCCAGTAGTATCCACAGGGATTTGTCCTACGAGCAGTACTTC.